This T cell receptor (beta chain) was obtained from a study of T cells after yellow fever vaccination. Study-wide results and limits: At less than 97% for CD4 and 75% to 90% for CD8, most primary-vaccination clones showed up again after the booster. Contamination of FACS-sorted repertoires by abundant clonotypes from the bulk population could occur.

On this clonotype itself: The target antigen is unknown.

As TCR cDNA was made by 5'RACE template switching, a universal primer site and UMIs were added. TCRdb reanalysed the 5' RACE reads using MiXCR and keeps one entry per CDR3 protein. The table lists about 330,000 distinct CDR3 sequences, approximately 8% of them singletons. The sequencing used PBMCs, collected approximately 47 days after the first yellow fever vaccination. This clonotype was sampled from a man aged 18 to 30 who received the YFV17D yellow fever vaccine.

CDR3 region: CASTLSADTEAFF. The DNA for the CDR3 is TGTGCCAGCACCCTTTCGGCGGACACTGAAGCTTTCTTT. The gene calls are TRBV12-3 or TRBV12-4 and TRBJ1-1; no firm D call. The CDR3 contains 13 residues. The germline V and J ends were trimmed by 7 bases and 3 bases, with 12 bases remaining between them.